What follows are 23 T cell receptor beta chains derived from one specimen sequenced in a study of blood T cell repertoires in COVID-19. The assay was immunoSEQ multiplex PCR, and TCRdb's table has in-frame clones only and misses some. The sample contains under 250,000 clones, about 78% of which appear only once. Sequenced sample: peripheral blood. The receptors shown here come from a woman between 70 and 85 years old with acute or convalescent COVID-19.

This chain joins TRBV18 and TRBJ1-1; TRBD1 is a possible D gene (6 bases). The germline gives CDR1 KGHSH, CDR2 LQKENI. Trimming removed 5 bases from V and 4 bases from J, with 14 bases in between. CDR3 length: 14 residues. The CDR3 nucleotides read TGTGCCAGCTCAGCCCAGGGGCAGGGCACTGAAGCTTTCTTT. This gives the protein CASSAQGQGTEAFF.

This clone was found a few times. V gene TRBV7-2 combines with J gene TRBJ1-2; D gene ambiguous. The ends were cut back, 3 bases at V and 2 bases at J, with 10 bases in the middle. The CDR3 totals 14 residues. CDR1 is SGHTA, CDR2 FQGNSA, per germline. As DNA, the CDR3 is TGTGCCAGCAGCTTTGATACACAAAACTATGGCTACACCTTC. It is translated as CASSFDTQNYGYTF.

The sample holds many counts of this clone. The J gene is TRBJ1-1, the V gene TRBV7-6; 9 bases align to TRBD1. The CDR3 totals 14 residues. Germline values: CDR1 SGHVS, CDR2 FNYEAQ. Trimming removed 5 bases from V and 5 bases from J; junction bases left unmatched: 6. CDR3 DNA: TGTGCCAGCAGCCAACGGACAGGGGTTACTGAAGCTTTCTTT. Translation: CASSQRTGVTEAFF.

This rearrangement joins TRBV6-2 or TRBV6-3 to TRBJ1-4; 7 nucleotides match TRBD1. Germline lookup yields CDR1 MNHEY and CDR2 SVGEGT. The trim removed 4 bases at V and 5 bases at J, leaving 7 bases unmatched. CDR3 length: 15 amino acids. The CDR3 DNA reads TGTGCCAGCAGTTTCGGGCCCAGGGGGAATGAAAAACTGTTTTTT. This codes for CASSFGPRGNEKLFF.

The rearrangement uses TRBV4-2 and TRBJ1-2; maybe TRBD1 (5 bases). The germline V gene has CDR1 LGHNA and CDR2 YNFKEQ. The CDR3 is 14 residues long. V was clipped by 1 base and J by 5 bases, with 11 bases between them. CDR3 in DNA: TGTGCCAGCAGCCAAGGACTGCGGGGGTATGGCTACACCTTC. Protein product: CASSQGLRGYGYTF.

The rearrangement links TRBV18 to TRBJ2-7; 13 bases are a match to TRBD2. V was clipped by 3 bases and J by 2 bases; unmatched bases: 1. Germline values: CDR1 KGHSH, CDR2 LQKENI. The CDR3 is 15 residues long. The CDR3 DNA sequence: TGTGCCAGCTCACCCGGACTAGCGGGGGCCTACGAGCAGTACTTC. Translating gives CASSPGLAGAYEQYF.

The CDR3 DNA is TGTGCCAGTAGTTCCCGGAGTAGCGGGGGTCCAAAGTCGACCCAGTACTTC. Residues: CASSSRSSGGPKSTQYF. The gene calls are TRBV19 and TRBJ2-5; 9 positions match TRBD2. This CDR3 is 17 amino acids long. V shed 5 bases and J 7 bases; nucleotides not matched to a gene: 17. CDR1 and CDR2 from the germline V gene are LNHDA and SQIVND (reference sequence).

The rearrangement links TRBV27 to TRBJ2-1, with TRBD2 matching over 7 bases. This CDR3 is built from 14 residues. The trim removed 5 bases at V and 0 bases at J, leaving 1 base unmatched. In germline, CDR1 is MNHEY, CDR2 SMNVEV (reference sequence). The DNA for the CDR3 is TGTGCCAGCAGTGGGGAGGGCTCCTACAATGAGCAGTTCTTC. Residues: CASSGEGSYNEQFF.

This chain links TRBV11-2 with TRBJ1-5; the D is unclear. From germline, CDR1 is SGHAT and CDR2 FQNNGV. V was trimmed by 1 base and J by 15 bases, leaving 16 bases between them. This CDR3 region has 13 residues. The chain's CDR3 is CASSLGADYTRHF. CDR3 DNA sequence: TGTGCCAGCAGCTTAGGCGCCGACTATACGCGGCATTTT.

The chain links TRBV11-2 to TRBJ2-3; 11 bases fit TRBD2. The CDR3 is 18 amino acids. Trimming at V came to 5 bases and at J to 3 bases, leaving 13 bases not matched to a gene. The V gene's germline CDR1 is SGHAT and CDR2 FQNNGV. In nucleotides, the CDR3 is TGTGCCAGCAGCCCAAATTTAAATAGCGGGGGGGAGACAGATACGCAGTATTTT. It translates to CASSPNLNSGGETDTQYF.

The chain employs TRBV7-2 and TRBJ2-3; D gene uncertain. This CDR3 has 11 amino acids. Germline lookup yields CDR1 SGHTA and CDR2 FQGNSA. V was shortened by 2 bases and J by 7 bases, with 4 bases between the two germline ends. The DNA for the CDR3 is TGTGCCAGCAGCTTACAGAATACGCAGTATTTT. Amino acids: CASSLQNTQYF. Together with reference TRBV7-2 and TRBJ2-3, the CDR3 gives the full variable domain: GAGVSQSPSNKVTEKGKDVELRCDPISGHTALYWYRQSLGQGLEFLIYFQGNSAPDKSGLPSDRFSAERTGGSVSTLTIQRTQQEDSAVYLCASSLQNTQYFGPGTRLTVL.

This clone appeared many times. The V gene is TRBV7-2, the J gene TRBJ2-5; 8 bases are shared with TRBD2. This CDR3 is 15 amino acids long. Germline V CDR1 and CDR2: SGHTA, FQGNSA. V lost 11 bases and J lost 2; bases outside the gene matches: 13. CDR3: CASAVAGRGQETQYF. The DNA of the CDR3 is TGTGCCTCTGCAGTAGCGGGGAGGGGACAAGAGACCCAGTACTTC.

CDR3 sequence: CASSGAPLINSPLHF. The CDR3 DNA is TGTGCCAGCAGCGGGGCGCCCCTGATTAATTCACCCCTCCACTTT. The rearrangement links TRBV9 to TRBJ1-6; D is uncertain. The CDR3 loop spans 15 amino acids. The germline V gene encodes CDR1 SGDLS and CDR2 YYNGEE. The V end lost 3 bases, the J end lost 6 bases, and 13 bases lay between the germline ends.

V usage is TRBV15 and J usage is TRBJ2-4; 10 bases map to TRBD1. The germline V gene encodes CDR1 LNHNV and CDR2 YYDKDF (reference sequence). The V gene end was trimmed by 0 bases and the J gene end by 6 bases; junction bases not matched to a gene: 5. The CDR3 has 16 amino acids. CDR3 protein: CATSRDPGTGVNIQYF. In nucleotides, the CDR3 is TGTGCCACCAGCAGAGACCCCGGGACAGGGGTAAACATTCAGTACTTC. Full variable domain (missing parts from reference TRBV15 and TRBJ2-4): DAMVIQNPRYQVTQFGKPVTLSCSQTLNHNVMYWYQQKSSQAPKLLFHYYDKDFNNEADTPDNFQSRRPNTSFCFLDIRSPGLGDTAMYLCATSRDPGTGVNIQYFGAGTRLSVL.

This sequence joins TRBV6-6 and TRBJ2-3, with D unresolved. The V and J ends lost 2 bases and 4 bases respectively, with 10 bases between them. The CDR3 is 14 amino acids. The germline CDR1 and CDR2 sequences are MNHNY and SVGAGI (reference sequence). CDR3 in amino acids: CASSYLTRADTQYF. The CDR3 DNA follows: TGTGCCAGCAGTTACCTAACCCGGGCAGATACGCAGTATTTT.

V gene TRBV10-3 combines with J gene TRBJ2-7; 9 bases agree with TRBD2. The CDR3 has 15 amino acids. Germline CDR1 reads ENHRY; CDR2 reads SYGVKD. J was trimmed by 2 bases and V by 0 bases; bases with no gene match: 2. In nucleotides, the CDR3 is TGTGCCATCAGTGAGTCAGCGGGGGGCCCCTACGAGCAGTACGTC. It yields the protein CAISESAGGPYEQYV.

The table lists this clone with a count of one. The chain carries TRBV6-6 and TRBJ1-6; TRBD1 aligns across 9 bases. Germline loops: CDR1 MNHNY, CDR2 SVGAGI (reference sequence). This CDR3 is 17 amino acids long. V lost 5 bases to trimming and J lost 5 bases; unmatched junction nucleotides: 10. CDR3 loop: CASSHPRDRANNSPLHF. CDR3 sequence (DNA): TGTGCCAGCAGTCATCCCCGGGACAGGGCGAATAATTCACCCCTCCACTTT.

The J gene is TRBJ2-5, the V gene TRBV5-4; 8 bases fit TRBD2. Germline loops: CDR1 SGHNT, CDR2 YYREEE (reference sequence). There are 14 residues in the CDR3. The junction had 3 bases not matched to a gene; V was cut back by 0 bases and J by 5 bases. The CDR3 is CASSLAGGGETQYF. DNA for the CDR3: TGTGCCAGCAGCTTGGCCGGCGGGGGGGAGACCCAGTACTTC.

The chain links TRBV5-1 to TRBJ2-1, with D perhaps matching TRBD2 (6 bases). CDR1 is SGHRS, CDR2 YFSETQ, per germline. The V end lost 4 bases, the J end lost 5 bases, and 16 bases lay between the germline ends. The CDR3 has 15 residues. CDR3 coding DNA: TGCGCCAGCAGCATAAGCGGAGGGAAAGACAATGAGCAGTTCTTC. It yields the protein CASSISGGKDNEQFF.

V gene TRBV7-3 combines with J gene TRBJ1-3; D is unresolved. CDR3 length equals 15 residues. The germline V and J ends were trimmed by 6 bases and 4 bases, with 16 bases remaining between them. CDR1 and CDR2 from the germline V gene are SGHTA and FQGTGA. The CDR3 loop reads CASSPEGESGNTIYF. CDR3 DNA sequence: TGTGCCAGCAGTCCCGAGGGTGAGTCCGGAAACACCATATATTTT.

The CDR3 DNA is TGTGCCAGCAGCGCAACCGGGACTAGAAGTTCTGGGGAGCAGTTCTTC. This encodes CASSATGTRSSGEQFF. This chain links TRBV9 with TRBJ2-1; 8 nucleotides agree with TRBD2. The CDR3 is 16 amino acids. Per the germline V gene, CDR1 is SGDLS and CDR2 is YYNGEE. The ends lost 3 bases at V and 10 bases at J; junction bases unmatched: 15.

The chain is built from TRBV6-6 and TRBJ2-5; 12 bases are shared with TRBD2. Germline CDR1 reads MNHNY; CDR2 reads SVGAGI (reference sequence). J lost 1 base, V lost 7 bases, and 4 bases had no gene match. This CDR3 comprises 15 residues. The CDR3 region has the DNA TGTGCCAGCACCCCACTAGCGGGGGGCCAAGAGACCCAGTACTTC. Its protein is CASTPLAGGQETQYF.

The V and J genes are TRBV7-3 and TRBJ2-1; D uncertain. CDR1 SGHTA and CDR2 FQGTGA come from the germline V gene. This CDR3 is 13 amino acids long. V was cut by 6 bases and J by 6 bases, with 12 bases left in between. As DNA, the CDR3 is TGTGCCAGCAGTGTAACTTTTACCAATGAGCAGTTCTTC. It is translated as CASSVTFTNEQFF.